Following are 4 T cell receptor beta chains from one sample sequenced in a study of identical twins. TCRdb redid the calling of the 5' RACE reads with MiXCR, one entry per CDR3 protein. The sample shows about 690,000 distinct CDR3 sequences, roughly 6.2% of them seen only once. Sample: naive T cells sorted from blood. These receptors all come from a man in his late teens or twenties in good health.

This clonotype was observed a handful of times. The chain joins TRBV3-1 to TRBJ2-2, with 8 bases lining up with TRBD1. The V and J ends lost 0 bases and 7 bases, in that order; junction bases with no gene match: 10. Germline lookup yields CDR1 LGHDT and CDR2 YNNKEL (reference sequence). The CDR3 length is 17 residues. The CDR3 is CASSQDSGQGGDGELFF. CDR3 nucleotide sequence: TGTGCCAGCAGCCAAGATAGCGGACAGGGCGGGGACGGGGAGCTGTTTTTT. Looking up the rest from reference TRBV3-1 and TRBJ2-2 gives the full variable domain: DTAVSQTPKYLVTQMGNDKSIKCEQNLGHDTMYWYKQDSKKFLKIMFSYNNKELIINETVPNRFSPKSPDKAHLNLHINSLELGDSAVYFCASSQDSGQGGDGELFFGEGSRLTVL.

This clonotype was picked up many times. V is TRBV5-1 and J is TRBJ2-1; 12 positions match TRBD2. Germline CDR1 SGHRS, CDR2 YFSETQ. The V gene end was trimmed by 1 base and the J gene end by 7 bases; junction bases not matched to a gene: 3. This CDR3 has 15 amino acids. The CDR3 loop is CASSLRLAGVNEQFF. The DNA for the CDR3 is TGCGCCAGCAGCTTGAGACTAGCGGGAGTAAATGAGCAGTTCTTC.

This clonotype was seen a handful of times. The CDR3 DNA reads as TGTGCCAGCAGTGAGATCAGCGGGACTATCAAGGGAGTTACGCAGTATTTT. It specifies CASSEISGTIKGVTQYF. The chain recombines TRBV12-3 or TRBV12-4 with TRBJ2-3; 7 nucleotides line up with TRBD2. The V gene end was trimmed by 5 bases and the J gene end by 8 bases; junction bases not matched to a gene: 19. The length of the CDR3 is 17 residues.

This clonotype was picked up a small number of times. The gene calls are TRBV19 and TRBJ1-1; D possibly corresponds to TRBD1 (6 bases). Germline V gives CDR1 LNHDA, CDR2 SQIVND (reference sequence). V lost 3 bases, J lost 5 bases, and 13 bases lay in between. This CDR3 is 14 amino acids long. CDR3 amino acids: CASSMGTPGTEAFF. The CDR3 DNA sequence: TGTGCCAGTAGTATGGGGACACCCGGAACTGAAGCTTTCTTT.